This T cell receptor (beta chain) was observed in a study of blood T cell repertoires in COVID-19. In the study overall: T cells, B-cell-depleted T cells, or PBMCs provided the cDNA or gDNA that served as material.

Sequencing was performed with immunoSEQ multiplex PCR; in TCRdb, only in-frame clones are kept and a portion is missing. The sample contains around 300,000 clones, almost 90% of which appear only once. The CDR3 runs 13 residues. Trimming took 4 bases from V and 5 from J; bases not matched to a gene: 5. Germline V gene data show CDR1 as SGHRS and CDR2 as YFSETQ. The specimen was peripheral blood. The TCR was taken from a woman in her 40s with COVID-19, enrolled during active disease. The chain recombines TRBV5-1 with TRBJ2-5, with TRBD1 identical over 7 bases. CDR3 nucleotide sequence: TGCGCCAGCAGCCCACAGGGGTTGGAGACCCAGTACTTC. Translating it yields CASSPQGLETQYF.